Below are 25 T cell receptor beta chains sequenced from a single sample in a study of cytomegalovirus exposure and HLA in healthy donors. Generated by immunoSEQ multiplex PCR, the TCRdb table keeps only in-frame clones and is missing some. This sample has fewer than 90,000 clones, with approximately 94% found just once. The specimen was PBMCs. All receptors derive from a woman younger than 30 in good health and CMV-seropositive.

This chain joins TRBV30 and TRBJ1-2, with D possibly being TRBD1 (6 bases). The V gene's germline CDR1 is GTSNPN and CDR2 SVGIG (reference sequence). Trimming pared 0 bases from V and 8 bases from J, leaving 16 bases between. CDR3 length: 14 residues. In nucleotides, the CDR3 is TGTGCCTGGAGTGTACGGACGAGGGGGTCGGGCTACACCTTC. Translated: CAWSVRTRGSGYTF.

The sample holds a few counts of this clone. V usage is TRBV11-3 and J usage is TRBJ1-4; 9 positions match TRBD1. The germline gives CDR1 SGHNT, CDR2 YENEEA. J lost 8 bases, V lost 6 bases, and 13 bases had no gene match. This CDR3 has 16 amino acids. Here the CDR3 reads CASSPPRTGEAEKLFF. The CDR3 DNA reads TGTGCCAGCAGTCCGCCGAGGACAGGGGAGGCGGAAAAACTGTTTTTT.

V usage is TRBV5-1 and J usage is TRBJ1-1; 10 nucleotides line up with TRBD1. The CDR3 is 16 residues long. J lost 1 base, V lost 7 bases, and 10 bases had no gene match. Looked up from germline, CDR1 is SGHRS and CDR2 is YFSETQ. CDR3 amino acids: CASGSGQGLGNTEAFF. The CDR3 region has the DNA TGCGCCAGCGGCTCGGGACAGGGGCTGGGGAACACTGAAGCTTTCTTT.

This sequence joins TRBV2 and TRBJ1-2; D is uncertain. This CDR3 is 10 amino acids long. Trimming removed 7 bases at V and 3 bases at J, with 3 bases between. Germline-derived CDR1 and CDR2 are SNHLY and FYNNEI. The CDR3 loop is CASTDYGYTF. The CDR3 nucleotides are TGTGCCAGCACCGACTATGGCTACACCTTC.

The rearrangement joins TRBV19 to TRBJ2-5; D unclear. Germline V gene data show CDR1 as LNHDA and CDR2 as SQIVND (reference sequence). Trimming removed 4 bases from V and 5 bases from J, with 11 bases in between. The CDR3 length is 13 residues. CDR3 loop: CASSNRARETQYF. In nucleotides, the CDR3 is TGTGCCAGTAGTAACCGAGCTCGGGAGACCCAGTACTTC.

Of note for this clone: Other DNA sequences in this specimen translate into the identical CDR3. The DNA of the CDR3 is TGTGCCAGCAGCTTAGGGCAGGGGGCCGGGGAGCTGTTTTTT. As protein: CASSLGQGAGELFF. This sequence joins TRBV7-9 and TRBJ2-2; TRBD1 aligns across 7 bases. The trim removed 1 base at V and 6 bases at J, leaving 2 bases unmatched. The length of the CDR3 is 14 residues. Germline V gene sequence: CDR1 SEHNR, CDR2 FQNEAQ (reference sequence). Combining the CDR3 with reference TRBV7-9 and TRBJ2-2 gives the whole variable domain DTGVSQNPRHKITKRGQNVTFRCDPISEHNRLYWYRQTLGQGPEFLTYFQNEAQLEKSRLLSDRFSAERPKGSFSTLEIQRTEQGDSAMYLCASSLGQGAGELFFGEGSRLTVL.

The genes are TRBV30 and TRBJ2-2, with a tentative D call TRBD2 (6 bases). The germline V and J ends were trimmed by 3 bases and 2 bases, with 10 bases remaining between them. CDR3 size: 14 residues. The V gene's germline CDR1 is GTSNPN and CDR2 SVGIG (reference sequence). The CDR3 region has the DNA TGTGCCTGGAGACTAGCAGATAACACCGGGGAGCTGTTTTTT. Amino acid sequence: CAWRLADNTGELFF.

The chain couples TRBV28 to TRBJ2-7; TRBD1 matches at 8 bases. The CDR3 has 16 amino acids. From germline, CDR1 is MDHEN and CDR2 SYDVKM. Trimming took 4 bases from V and 5 from J; bases not matched to a gene: 13. In DNA form, the CDR3 reads TGTGCCAGCAGTTCCAAATCGACAGGGGTGACCCACGAGCAGTACTTC. It codes for CASSSKSTGVTHEQYF.

This clone was recorded once. The chain couples TRBV6-1 to TRBJ1-5; D call uncertain. This CDR3 is 15 amino acids long. V was cut by 0 bases and J by 2 bases, with 8 bases left in between. CDR1 and CDR2 (germline): MNHNS, SASEGT. The CDR3 nucleotides are TGTGCCAGCAGTGAAGCGATCGGGGGCAATCAGCCCCAGCATTTT. It translates to CASSEAIGGNQPQHF.

This rearrangement joins TRBV23-1 to TRBJ2-7; 8 bases are shared with TRBD1. TRBV23-1 is flagged as an ORF with uncertain function. After removal of 4 bases from V and 5 bases from J, the junction contained 10 bases not matched to a gene. CDR3 size: 15 residues. CDR3 nucleotides: TGCGCCAGCAGTCTAGGACAGGGTCATACGGACGAGCAGTACTTC. This gives the protein CASSLGQGHTDEQYF.

The V gene is TRBV7-2, the J gene TRBJ1-5; TRBD1 matches at 9 bases. Germline CDR1 and CDR2: SGHTA and FQGNSA. J lost 6 bases, V lost 5 bases, and 8 bases had no gene match. The CDR3 contains 15 residues. For the CDR3, the DNA is TGTGCCAGCAGCCCCAGGACAGGGGCAGGTCAGCCCCAGCATTTT. Translating gives CASSPRTGAGQPQHF.

V gene TRBV5-1 combines with J gene TRBJ2-1; D ambiguous. CDR1 SGHRS and CDR2 YFSETQ come from the germline V gene. Trimming shortened V by 1 base and J by 0 bases, and 8 bases separated the two germline ends. The CDR3 is 15 residues long. The CDR3 sequence is CASSLWANSYNEQFF. In DNA, the CDR3 is TGCGCCAGCAGCTTGTGGGCAAACTCCTACAATGAGCAGTTCTTC.

V gene TRBV19 combines with J gene TRBJ2-1; tentative D call: TRBD2 (7 bases). There are 18 residues in the CDR3. Trimming removed 6 bases at V and 7 bases at J, with 28 bases between. Germline values: CDR1 LNHDA, CDR2 SQIVND (reference sequence). The CDR3 protein is CASSHSRGGRYDLNEQFF. For the CDR3, the DNA is TGTGCCAGTAGCCATAGTAGGGGGGGCCGGTATGACTTGAATGAGCAGTTCTTC.

The chain has TRBV28 and TRBJ2-5; 8 nucleotides match TRBD2. The V gene end was trimmed by 5 bases and the J gene end by 4 bases; junction bases not matched to a gene: 6. Germline V gene data show CDR1 as MDHEN and CDR2 as SYDVKM. CDR3 size: 14 residues. The CDR3 loop reads CASSSGRLGETQYF. DNA for the CDR3: TGTGCCAGCAGTAGCGGGAGACTTGGAGAGACCCAGTACTTC.

The chain recombines TRBV19 with TRBJ1-6; a possible D gene is TRBD1 (5 bases). Trimming took 3 bases from V and 7 from J, leaving 10 bases between them. The CDR3 totals 14 residues. Per germline, CDR1 LNHDA and CDR2 SQIVND (reference sequence). DNA for the CDR3: TGTGCCAGTAGTATTAAGTCAGGGAATTCACCCCTCCACTTT. Its protein is CASSIKSGNSPLHF.

This chain uses TRBV6-6 with TRBJ1-4; D is uncertain. The CDR3 loop spans 15 amino acids. V was shortened by 6 bases and J by 0 bases, with 11 bases between the two germline ends. CDR1 is MNHNY, CDR2 SVGAGI, per germline (reference sequence). DNA of the CDR3: TGTGCCAGCAGCGGTAGTATAGCAACTAATGAAAAACTGTTTTTT. Protein: CASSGSIATNEKLFF.

The rearrangement links TRBV5-1 to TRBJ2-3, with D possibly matching TRBD2 (6 bases). Trimming shortened V by 0 bases and J by 2 bases, and 10 bases separated the two germline ends. Per germline, CDR1 SGHRS and CDR2 YFSETQ. CDR3 size: 15 residues. Here the CDR3 reads CASSLVGGNTDTQYF. In nucleotides, the CDR3 is TGCGCCAGCAGCTTGGTAGGCGGGAACACAGATACGCAGTATTTT.

The chain is built from TRBV18 and TRBJ2-7; 7 bases fit TRBD1. The J segment lost 6 bases and the V segment lost 3 bases, leaving 5 bases of the junction unmatched. Germline V lookup: CDR1 KGHSH, CDR2 LQKENI. The CDR3 loop spans 13 amino acids. The CDR3 reads CASSPRQGSEQYF. The CDR3 DNA follows: TGTGCCAGCTCACCCAGACAGGGAAGCGAGCAGTACTTC.

The V and J genes are TRBV7-2 and TRBJ1-5, with D perhaps TRBD1 (6 bases). The V gene lost 3 bases and the J gene lost 6 bases, with 15 bases spanning the gap. Germline lookup yields CDR1 SGHTA and CDR2 FQGNSA. The length of the CDR3 is 15 residues. The CDR3 protein is CASSLRTGSGQPQHF. CDR3 nucleotides: TGTGCCAGCAGCTTGCGAACAGGGTCCGGTCAGCCCCAGCATTTT.

The chain carries TRBV30 and TRBJ1-2, with 7 bases identical to TRBD1. CDR1 and CDR2 from the germline V gene are GTSNPN and SVGIG (reference sequence). V shed 8 bases, J shed 8 bases, and the junction held 14 bases outside the gene matches. CDR3 size: 13 residues. The CDR3: CATGQDHLGGYTF. The CDR3, as DNA: TGTGCCACTGGACAGGACCATCTCGGGGGCTACACCTTC.

This chain joins TRBV5-5 and TRBJ2-7; TRBD1 is a possible D gene (6 bases). This CDR3 comprises 16 residues. The germline gives CDR1 SGHKS, CDR2 YYEKEE (reference sequence). Trimming removed 2 bases from V and 4 bases from J, with 19 bases in between. This CDR3 is CASSFRPADSLYEQYF. The CDR3 nucleotides are TGTGCCAGCAGCTTCCGCCCCGCGGACAGCCTTTACGAGCAGTACTTC.

The chain carries TRBV28 and TRBJ2-3; no clear D. Germline values: CDR1 MDHEN, CDR2 SYDVKM. This CDR3 comprises 14 residues. V lost 3 bases to trimming and J lost 2 bases, with 9 bases between them. The CDR3 bases are TGTGCCAGCAGTTTTAACAGCCTCACAGATACGCAGTATTTT. Protein sequence: CASSFNSLTDTQYF.

The chain couples TRBV7-9 to TRBJ1-1; D is perhaps TRBD1 (6 bases). Trimming stripped 4 bases from V and 8 bases from J, with 11 bases between. The CDR3 covers 12 residues. Per germline, CDR1 SEHNR and CDR2 FQNEAQ (reference sequence). The CDR3 nucleotides read TGTGCCAGCAGCTCAGGGGCAGCCGAAGCTTTCTTT. It is translated as CASSSGAAEAFF.

The chain employs TRBV11-3 and TRBJ2-7, with a tentative D call TRBD1 (6 bases). The CDR3 is made up of 15 amino acids. V was clipped by 1 base and J by 5 bases, with 15 bases between them. In germline, CDR1 is SGHNT, CDR2 YENEEA. This chain's CDR3 is CASSLGAGDVNEQYF. CDR3 in DNA: TGTGCCAGCAGCTTAGGGGCAGGGGACGTCAACGAGCAGTACTTC.

This sequence joins TRBV27 and TRBJ1-2; TRBD1 might be the D (6 bases). This CDR3 spans 13 amino acids. The ends were cut back, 3 bases at V and 6 bases at J, with 11 bases in the middle. The V gene's germline CDR1 is MNHEY and CDR2 SMNVEV (reference sequence). The CDR3 bases are TGTGCCAGCAGTTTTGCAGGGGCAAATGGCTACACCTTC. Protein: CASSFAGANGYTF.